What follows are 9 T cell receptor beta chains derived from one specimen sequenced in a study of shared clonotypes between healthy human individuals. TCRdb's table, derived via immunoSEQ multiplex PCR, lists solely in-frame clones and lacks some. The profile shows a few million clones, more than 80% of them singletons. Input material: naive CD4+ T cells from PBMCs. Subset defined: CD45RA+ positively selected. The receptors here all came from a man aged 18 to 29 in good health. Some clones in this sample may be carry-over from other donors' samples.

The rearrangement links TRBV30 to TRBJ2-5; 9 bases agree with TRBD1. Germline assignment: CDR1 GTSNPN and CDR2 SVGIG (reference sequence). The junction had 2 bases not matched to a gene; V was cut back by 2 bases and J by 1 base. The CDR3 contains 14 residues. CDR3 residues: CAWSRDRVQETQYF. The DNA of the CDR3 is TGTGCCTGGAGTAGGGACAGGGTCCAAGAGACCCAGTACTTC.

J is TRBJ1-2 and V is TRBV7-2; no reliable D call. V was shortened by 4 bases and J by 4 bases, with 7 bases between the two germline ends. CDR1 and CDR2 from the germline V gene are SGHTA and FQGNSA. This CDR3 is 12 amino acids long. For the CDR3, the DNA is TGTGCCAGCAGCTCCGCCCTCTATGGCTACACCTTC. It yields the protein CASSSALYGYTF.

This rearrangement joins TRBV9 to TRBJ2-1, with 12 nucleotides matching TRBD2. Germline CDR1 SGDLS, CDR2 YYNGEE. The CDR3 runs 17 residues. V was pared by 3 bases and J by 6 bases, with 10 bases of the junction left unmatched. The DNA of the CDR3 is TGTGCCAGCAGCGGGCGACTAGCGGGAGTCCTGGGCAATGAGCAGTTCTTC. It specifies CASSGRLAGVLGNEQFF.

The chain has TRBV5-6 and TRBJ2-7; no firm D call. Germline V gene sequence: CDR1 SGHDT, CDR2 YYEEEE. The CDR3 runs 13 residues. V was trimmed by 0 bases and J by 1 base, leaving 5 bases between them. CDR3 sequence (DNA): TGTGCCAGCAGCTTGGGGGTTTCCTACGAGCAGTACTTC. It specifies CASSLGVSYEQYF.

The J gene is TRBJ2-5, the V gene TRBV27; 7 nucleotides align to TRBD2. The CDR3 length is 11 residues. Germline loops: CDR1 MNHEY, CDR2 SMNVEV (reference sequence). The ends lost 11 bases at V and 4 bases at J; junction bases unmatched: 4. The CDR3 loop reads CACGGVETQYF. CDR3 bases: TGTGCCTGTGGGGGGGTAGAGACCCAGTACTTC.

The chain uses TRBV6-6 and TRBJ1-2, with 7 bases that match TRBD1. V lost 2 bases and J lost 7; bases outside the gene matches: 10. Germline CDR1 MNHNY, CDR2 SVGAGI (reference sequence). CDR3 size: 15 residues. Here the CDR3 DNA reads TGTGCCAGCAGTTACGAGGCCAGGGGGTTTGGTGGCTACACCTTC. Residues: CASSYEARGFGGYTF.

The chain recombines TRBV2 with TRBJ2-7; 10 bases are shared with TRBD1. Germline assignment: CDR1 SNHLY and CDR2 FYNNEI. The length of the CDR3 is 13 residues. V lost 4 bases, J lost 7 bases, and 4 bases stayed unmatched. CDR3 in amino acids: CASSVGQGREQYF. CDR3 bases: TGTGCCAGCAGTGTGGGACAGGGGAGGGAGCAGTACTTC.

The rearrangement joins TRBV5-5 to TRBJ2-2; 7 positions match TRBD1. This CDR3 comprises 15 residues. V was clipped by 4 bases and J by 0 bases; unmatched bases: 3. Germline V gene sequence: CDR1 SGHKS, CDR2 YYEKEE (reference sequence). The DNA for the CDR3 is TGTGCCAGCAGCGTGCAGGGGGCGAACACCGGGGAGCTGTTTTTT. Its translation: CASSVQGANTGELFF.

This clone was detected only once. The genes are TRBV5-1 and TRBJ1-1; D possibly corresponds to TRBD1 (5 bases). CDR3 length: 16 amino acids. V gave up 0 bases and J gave up 1 base, with 13 bases separating them. Germline V gene sequence: CDR1 SGHRS, CDR2 YFSETQ. The CDR3 spells CASSLGSGGSNTEAFF. DNA of the CDR3: TGCGCCAGCAGCTTGGGTAGTGGGGGGTCGAACACTGAAGCTTTCTTT.